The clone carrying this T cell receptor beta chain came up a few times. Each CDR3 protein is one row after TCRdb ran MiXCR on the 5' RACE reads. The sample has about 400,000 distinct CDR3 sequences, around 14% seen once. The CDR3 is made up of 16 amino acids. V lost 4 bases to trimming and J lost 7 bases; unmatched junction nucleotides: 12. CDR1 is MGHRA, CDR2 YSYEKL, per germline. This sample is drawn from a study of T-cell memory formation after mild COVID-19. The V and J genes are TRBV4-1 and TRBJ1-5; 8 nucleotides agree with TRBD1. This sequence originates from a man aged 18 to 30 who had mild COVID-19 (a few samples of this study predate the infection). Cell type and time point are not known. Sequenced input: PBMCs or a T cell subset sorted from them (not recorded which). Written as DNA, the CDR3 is TGCGCCAGCAGCCCTACCGGATGGACAGGGAACCAGCCCCAGCATTTT. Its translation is CASSPTGWTGNQPQHF.